This TCR beta chain was sequenced in a study of cytomegalovirus exposure and HLA in healthy donors (TCRdb year 2017). The study in broad terms: According to an earlier analysis of 550 to 700 of the donors, roughly 180 million T cells yielded 95 million to 140 million unique TCR beta sequences and approximately 280 Gb of sequence data. An early release covering roughly 640 HLA-typed donors comprised approximately 290 gigabases of sequencing data and around 85 million unique TCR sequences. Among the roughly 390 genotyped donors, 81% belonged to the genetic ancestry cluster associated with self-reported Caucasian donors. The aim of the study was to test whether cataloging public T cell receptors could identify signatures of past pathogen exposure. The T cell repertoires of 670 or so subjects were profiled by immunosequencing and related to cytomegalovirus serostatus. Besides the first cohort of around 670 subjects, a separate validation cohort made up of over a hundred different subjects was used. To predict cytomegalovirus infection status, the study brought together high-throughput TCR immunosequencing, statistical association of individual TCRs with disease status, and machine learning. A later analysis re-examined previously published TCR beta repertoires from about 700 donors and added high-resolution HLA genotyping to investigate patterns of TCR occurrence. Rather than drawing on any new phenotypic data, the later analysis identified candidate immune exposures from TCR beta sequences and the way those sequences occurred across donors. In an earlier analysis of 587 of the donors, high-throughput TCR beta sequencing was used to judge whether each TCR beta V gene segment behaved as functional or pseudogenic. Donor age, sex, ethnicity and CMV serostatus were compiled together with the repertoire data. Genome-wide SNP genotypes for about 55% of the roughly 670 donors were used in a later genetic analysis, which treated that subset as a discovery cohort. All discovery cohort repertoires had been generated using a single sequencing platform. Both class I and class II loci were covered by HLA typing, at four-digit resolution. Typing coverage varied by locus: roughly 629-630 donors for A, B, C, DRB1 and DQB1; more than 500 for DQA1; 606 for DPA1; more than 450 for DPB1. Five DR-DQ haplotypes were treated as single units for association and clustering because of strong linkage in the cohort. On average, roughly 250,000 unique TCR beta nucleotide sequences were sequenced per donor among 300 to 500 genotyped donors of the cohort, with roughly 20% of those sequences being non-productive.

The cohort was made up of 500 to 850 healthy bone marrow donors. At the time of sampling, every cohort member was nominally healthy, though immune exposures that went unrecorded were likely present. The donor was CMV seronegative and belonged to the group of around 350 seronegative cohort members. A peripheral blood sample was collected from each donor, and TCR beta sequencing was performed on peripheral blood mononuclear cells. The Qiagen DNeasy Blood Extraction Kit was used to extract genomic DNA from the blood cell samples. Based on the germline V gene, the CDR1 and CDR2 sequences are SGHDT and YYEEEE. Between the V and J ends, shortened by 4 bases and 5 bases respectively, the junction contains 18 bases. From the cysteine through the phenylalanine, the CDR3 covers 15 amino acids. Only the CDR3 part of the read is kept: 45 bases, read in frame from the first base. What the work shows at the level of the full study, not this receptor alone: A later genetic analysis reported fewer N-insertions in productive TCRs among donors in an Asian-associated ancestry cluster than the approximately 670-donor mean. Strong co-occurrence of HLA alleles, especially DR and DQ, made assigning TCR associations to individual alleles difficult. A further reported finding was that TCR beta sequences accurately predicted the HLA-A and HLA-B alleles for most subjects in the first cohort. Because counts were too low, 15 to 20 rarely observed V segments, including chromosome 9 orphons, were left out of the earlier analysis of about 500 of the donors. A few of the identified cytomegalovirus-associated TCR beta chains were confirmed in vitro to be specific for cytomegalovirus antigens. A total of roughly 160 TCR beta chains were listed by the study as associated with cytomegalovirus. Linkage disequilibrium might explain the correlated functional status among segregating V segments, but an unknown experimental factor could not be excluded. A later genetic analysis associated a missense DCLRE1C variant with V-gene and J-gene trimming of TCR beta chains, and an independent cohort replicated the association. Immune exposure information for the cohort was limited to CMV serostatus. Because HLA typing was missing for some donors at each locus, association tests included only the typed subset. The classifier was reported to diagnose cytomegalovirus status with high specificity and sensitivity in both the original cohort and the validation cohort. Some IMGT-functional V segments, including TRBV6-2 and TRBV6-3, could not be distinguished by the 87-base-pair reads and were therefore excluded. Most CMV-associated TCR beta chains appeared to be HLA-restricted in a later analysis, and the HLA associations seemed to be driven largely by CMV exposure. Broadly in line with IMGT annotations, most TCR beta V segments showed up in productive rearrangements about 90% or about 30% of the time in an earlier analysis of around 600 of the donors. In a later analysis, TCR association rates were found to vary across HLA loci, with the most associated TCRs seen for DRB1 alleles and the fewest for HLA-C alleles. It was suggested by the authors that the approach could potentially be generalized to other disease states and immunological phenotypes. A cluster of highly shared sequence variants was judged likely to be a technical artifact of the sequencing pipeline. Sequencing depth was assumed to be roughly uniform across donors in the presence/absence analyses, though that assumption may not hold. Most TCR sequences were observed very rarely across donors, whereas some public TCRs were present in many individuals. A later analysis found that HLA-associated TCR beta chains were more clonally expanded and had lower generation probabilities than equally common non-associated chains. According to a later analysis, parvovirus B19, influenza, CMV and Epstein-Barr virus appeared linked to several top co-occurrence clusters. The cohort was sequenced for TCR beta chains only, and without alpha or paired-chain data the features that could be detected were limited. At a false discovery rate of 0.05, a later analysis linked around 17,000 TCR beta sequences to specific HLA alleles.

With regard to this clone: There is no known antigen for this receptor. No qualities accompany the bases; no much larger clone lies one base away.

To prepare the library, the immunoSEQ multiplex PCR assay was applied. A mixture of 60 forward primers for TCR Vbeta segments and 13 reverse primers for TCR Jbeta segments was used in the multiplex PCR. A multiplex PCR assay on genomic DNA amplified the CDR3 region of rearranged TCR beta genes. The Illumina HiSeq System was used to sequence the amplified TCR beta libraries as 87-base-pair reads. Per the source publication's procedure: A later analysis counted approximately 76 million unique TCR beta chains across the 550 to 700 repertoires, and roughly 9.9 million of these chains were shared by at least two donors. Raw reads were error-corrected and collapsed into unique sequences by a nearest-neighbor algorithm in which closely related sequences were merged to remove PCR and sequencing errors. Alignment of CDR3 sequences to IMGT reference sequences was used to assign V, D and J gene segments. For a sequence to be retained, a match of at least six nucleotides to both a V gene segment and a J gene segment was required. Rearrangements were called productive when the CDR3 lacked stop codons and stayed in frame with V and J; all others were non-productive. Following IMGT convention, CDR3 was defined as the stretch from the second conserved V-encoded cysteine to the conserved J-encoded phenylalanine. In an earlier analysis of 550 to 650 of the donors, sequences lacking an unambiguous match to a single V gene segment were excluded. An earlier analysis of about 600 of the donors called V segments functional above 56.7% productive rearrangements and segregating when the between-donor standard deviation exceeded 5%. To diagnose cytomegalovirus status from the catalog of TCR beta chain sequences, a statistical classification framework was built. A later analysis assigned V and J genes by comparing TCR nucleotide sequences with IMGT/GENE-DB human TR gene sequences. Using the TCRdist pipeline, a later analysis assigned CDR3 sequences along with most-parsimonious VDJ recombination scenarios. In a later analysis, each TCR beta chain was defined by its CDR3 amino acid sequence together with its V-gene family, and reads lacking a unique V-gene family were excluded. To address suspected cross-contamination and a sequencing artifact, a later analysis removed roughly 580 highly shared, low-generation-probability nucleotide sequences. For each public chain, a later analysis derived a clonal expansion index from normalized ranks of inferred template counts within each repertoire. A later analysis computed generation probabilities with a VDJ recombination model fitted to out-of-frame rearrangements, and checked the results against IGoR. Hypergeometric tests were used in a later analysis to score TCR-TCR, TCR-HLA and TCR-CMV co-occurrence, with a repertoire-size bias correction applied to the TCR pairs. To estimate false discovery rates, a later analysis permuted the HLA or CMV assignments 20 times. A later analysis grouped co-occurring TCRs with DBSCAN, adding TCRdist sequence similarity when clustering within HLA-allele-positive subsets. Repertoires with fewer than 30,000 or more than 120,000 public chains, plus five repertoires with anomalous nucleotide sharing, were excluded from co-occurrence clustering. Not all clones reach the TCRdb copy of this immuneACCESS table, which keeps in-frame sequences only. Checked studies attribute under half of the gap to unresolved V genes and leave the rest unexplained. V, J and clone size are those of that table, while D and trimming were read from the DNA. This sample has about 110,000 clones in its table, and around 75% of those were observed once. 2.5% to 3% of the sample comes from the top ten.

The receptor's source is a female donor in good health and CMV-seronegative. In this chain, TRBV5-6 is recombined with TRBJ2-5, with a weak D call of TRBD2 (7 bases match). The specimen sequenced was PBMCs. The encoded CDR3 is CASSPRGGTLETQYF. DNA sequence: TGTGCCAGCAGCCCTCGGGGAGGGACATTGGAGACCCAGTACTTC.